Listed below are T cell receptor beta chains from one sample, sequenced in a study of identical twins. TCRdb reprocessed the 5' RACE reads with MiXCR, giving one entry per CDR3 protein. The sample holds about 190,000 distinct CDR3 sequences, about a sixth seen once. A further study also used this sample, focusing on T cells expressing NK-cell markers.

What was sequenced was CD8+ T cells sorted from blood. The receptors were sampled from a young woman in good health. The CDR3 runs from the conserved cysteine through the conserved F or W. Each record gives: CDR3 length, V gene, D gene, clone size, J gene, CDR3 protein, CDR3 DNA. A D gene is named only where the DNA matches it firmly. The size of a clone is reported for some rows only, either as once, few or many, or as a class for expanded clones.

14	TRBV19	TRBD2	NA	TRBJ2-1	CATHSGGLFNEQFF	TGTGCCACTCATAGCGGGGGGCTCTTCAATGAGCAGTTCTTC
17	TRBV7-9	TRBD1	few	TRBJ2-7	CASSSPPTGEESYEQYF	TGTGCCAGCAGCTCGCCGCCCACAGGGGAAGAATCCTACGAGCAGTACTTC
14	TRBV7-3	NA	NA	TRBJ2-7	CASSLYPGGDEQYF	TGTGCCAGCAGCTTATATCCGGGTGGGGACGAGCAGTACTTC
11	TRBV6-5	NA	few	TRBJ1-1	CASTAGTEAFF	TGTGCCAGCACAGCGGGGACTGAAGCTTTCTTT
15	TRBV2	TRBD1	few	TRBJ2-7	CASSEGMGQTYEQYF	TGTGCCAGCAGTGAAGGTATGGGACAGACCTACGAGCAGTACTTC
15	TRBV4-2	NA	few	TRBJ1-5	CASSQEDRAVQPQHF	TGTGCCAGCAGCCAAGAAGATCGGGCGGTTCAGCCCCAGCATTTT
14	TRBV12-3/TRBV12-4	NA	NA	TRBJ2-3	CASSFGSSGDTQYF	TGTGCCAGCAGTTTTGGATCTAGTGGAGATACGCAGTATTTT
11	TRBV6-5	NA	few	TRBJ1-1	CASTANTEAFF	TGTGCCAGCACTGCGAACACTGAAGCTTTCTTT
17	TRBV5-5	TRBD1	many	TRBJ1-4	CASSLKERGQVHRKLFF	TGTGCCAGCAGCTTAAAGGAGCGGGGACAGGTTCACCGAAAACTGTTTTTT
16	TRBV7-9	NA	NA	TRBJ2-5	CASSYGFGANQETQYF	TGTGCCAGCAGTTATGGGTTCGGGGCTAACCAAGAGACCCAGTACTTC
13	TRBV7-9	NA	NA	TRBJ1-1	CASSLWVTTEAFF	TGTGCCAGCAGCTTGTGGGTTACCACTGAAGCTTTCTTT
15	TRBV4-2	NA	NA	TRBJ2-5	CASSQVQGLRETQYF	TGTGCCAGCAGCCAAGTCCAGGGACTGAGGGAGACCCAGTACTTC
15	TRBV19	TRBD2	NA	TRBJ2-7	CASSIATSGSYEQYF	TGTGCCAGTAGTATAGCTACTAGCGGTTCCTACGAGCAGTACTTC
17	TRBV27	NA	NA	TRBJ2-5	CASTFPGPGGVNETQYF	TGTGCCAGCACATTTCCAGGGCCTGGCGGGGTAAATGAGACCCAGTACTTC
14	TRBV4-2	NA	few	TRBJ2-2	CASSPPGKVRELFF	TGTGCCAGCAGCCCCCCAGGAAAGGTCCGGGAGCTGTTTTTT
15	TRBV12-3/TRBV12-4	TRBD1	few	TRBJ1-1	CASSYDPQGDTEAFF	TGTGCCAGCAGTTATGACCCACAGGGGGACACTGAAGCTTTCTTT
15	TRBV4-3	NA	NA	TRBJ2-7	CASSQVSGESYEQYF	TGCGCCAGCAGCCAAGTGTCGGGGGAGTCCTACGAGCAGTACTTC
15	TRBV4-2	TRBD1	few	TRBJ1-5	CASSQVEGAAQPQHF	TGTGCCAGCAGCCAAGTCGAGGGGGCCGCTCAGCCCCAGCATTTT
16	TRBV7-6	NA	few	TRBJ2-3	CASSLSLLRGSDTQYF	TGTGCCAGCAGCTTAAGCTTACTTAGGGGCTCAGATACGCAGTATTTT
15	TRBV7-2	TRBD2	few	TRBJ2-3	CASSFSGTSTDTQYF	TGTGCCAGCAGCTTCAGCGGGACTAGCACAGATACGCAGTATTTT
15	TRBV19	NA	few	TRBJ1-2	CASSPRGQGPYGYTF	TGTGCCAGTAGTCCCCGTGGGCAGGGACCATATGGCTACACCTTC
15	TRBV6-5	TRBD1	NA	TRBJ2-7	CASSYGTGVSYEQYF	TGTGCCAGCAGTTACGGGACAGGGGTCTCCTACGAGCAGTACTTC
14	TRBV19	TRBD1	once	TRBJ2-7	CASSVTGGAHEQYF	TGTGCCAGTAGTGTCACAGGGGGAGCGCACGAGCAGTACTTC
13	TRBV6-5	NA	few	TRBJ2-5	CASSYDSEGTQYF	TGTGCCAGCAGTTATGATAGCGAGGGGACCCAGTACTTC
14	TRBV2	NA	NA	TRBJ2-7	CASSVGSNVNEQYF	TGTGCCAGCAGTGTGGGTTCAAACGTAAACGAGCAGTACTTC
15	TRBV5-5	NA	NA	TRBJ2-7	CASSPVSDSIHEQYF	TGTGCCAGCAGCCCGGTCTCTGACAGCATCCACGAGCAGTACTTC
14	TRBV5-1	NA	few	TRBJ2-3	CASSQGKRTDTQYF	TGCGCCAGCAGCCAGGGGAAGCGCACAGATACGCAGTATTTT
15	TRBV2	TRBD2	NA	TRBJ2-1	CASSDLAGINNEQFF	TGTGCCAGCAGTGACCTAGCGGGGATAAACAATGAGCAGTTCTTC